This TCR beta chain derives from a study of T cells after yellow fever vaccination. TCRdb ran MiXCR on the 5' RACE reads and lists one entry per CDR3 protein. The sample lists a few hundred thousand distinct CDR3 sequences; approximately 18% were seen once. The table lists this clonotype with a few counts. V lost 0 bases, J lost 10 bases, and 14 bases lay in between. Germline values: CDR1 SGHDT, CDR2 YYEEEE. The CDR3 consists of 15 residues. This clonotype was sampled from a young man who received the YFV17D yellow fever vaccine. The genes are TRBV5-6 and TRBJ1-6; the D is unclear. This sample comprised PBMCs, obtained before the yellow fever booster vaccination. The CDR3 is CASSLGWGSRSPLHF. In nucleotides, the CDR3 is TGTGCCAGCAGCTTGGGATGGGGATCGCGATCACCCCTCCACTTT.